Below, 8 T cell receptor beta chains from the same sample are listed, as sequenced in a study of cytomegalovirus exposure and HLA in healthy donors. The PCR ran on 60 Vbeta and 13 Jbeta primers. Some clones are missing from TCRdb's copy, which holds only in-frame ones; the method was immunoSEQ multiplex PCR. The top ten hold approximately 21% of the sample, which has some 71,000 clones, around 70% seen once. The sample consisted of PBMCs. These receptors all come from a woman in her twenties or thirties in good health and CMV-seropositive.

This clone was seen only a few times. This chain connects TRBV29-1 to TRBJ1-5, with D possibly TRBD1 on 6 matching bases. The V gene's germline CDR1 is SQVTM and CDR2 ANQGSEA. This CDR3 is 12 amino acids long. V was shortened by 4 bases and J by 6 bases, with 10 bases between the two germline ends. CDR3 bases: TGCAGCGTTGGGGACATATCTCAGCCCCAGCATTTT. Translated: CSVGDISQPQHF.

This clone was detected only a few times. The CDR3 DNA follows: TGCGCCAGCAGCCAAGAACTAGCGGGAGGGCCTTACACCGGGGAGCTGTTTTTT. It codes for CASSQELAGGPYTGELFF. The gene calls are TRBV4-3 and TRBJ2-2, with 13 bases that match TRBD2. Germline trimming cut 0 bases from V and 3 bases from J; bases unmatched to any gene: 4. This CDR3 is 18 amino acids long. CDR1 is LGHNA and CDR2 is YSLEER in the germline V gene.

The rearrangement joins TRBV20-1 to TRBJ2-7; D is unresolved. Germline lookup yields CDR1 DFQATT and CDR2 SNEGSKA (reference sequence). The CDR3 runs 11 residues. The V end was cut by 3 bases, the J end by 4 bases, with 7 bases between. The DNA of the CDR3 is TGCAGTGCTAGCCTACGTTACGAGCAGTACTTC. Its translation: CSASLRYEQYF.

The chain has TRBV7-8 and TRBJ1-1; the D gene is possibly TRBD1 (6 bases). The CDR3 length is 14 residues. CDR1 is SGHVS, CDR2 FQNEAQ, per germline. With 4 bases removed from V and 6 bases from J, the gap between germline ends came to 15 bases. The CDR3 nucleotides are TGTGCCAGCAGCTCACAGAGGGGGATATCTGAAGCTTTCTTT. Translation gives CASSSQRGISEAFF.

The chain couples TRBV27 to TRBJ2-1; D is unresolved. The CDR3 is made up of 12 amino acids. Trimming stripped 1 base from V and 7 bases from J, with 5 bases between. Germline values: CDR1 MNHEY, CDR2 SMNVEV (reference sequence). The CDR3 DNA reads as TGTGCCAGCAGTTTATTCGGGAATGAGCAGTTCTTC. Amino acids: CASSLFGNEQFF.

V usage is TRBV5-4 and J usage is TRBJ1-2; the D gene is possibly TRBD1 (5 bases). Trimming shortened V by 0 bases and J by 4 bases, and 10 bases separated the two germline ends. The CDR3 sequence is 14 residues long. Germline V gene data show CDR1 as SGHNT and CDR2 as YYREEE (reference sequence). The CDR3 DNA reads as TGTGCCAGCAGCTTGGGACAGACGAGCTATGGCTACACCTTC. Translated: CASSLGQTSYGYTF.

This chain links TRBV28 with TRBJ2-3; maybe TRBD2 (7 bases). The CDR3 has 16 residues. The germline V gene encodes CDR1 MDHEN and CDR2 SYDVKM. Trimming pared 3 bases from V and 1 base from J, leaving 14 bases between. CDR3: CASSFGGSGGTDTQYF. As DNA, the CDR3 is TGTGCCAGCAGTTTTGGGGGCAGCGGGGGCACAGATACGCAGTATTTT.

The chain recombines TRBV9 with TRBJ1-2; D possibly corresponds to TRBD1 (5 bases). The CDR3 totals 15 residues. Germline lookup yields CDR1 SGDLS and CDR2 YYNGEE. Trimming took off 0 bases at V and 7 bases at J, with 16 bases between the two ends. The CDR3 sequence: CASSVAGTGLAGYTF. CDR3 bases: TGTGCCAGCAGCGTAGCAGGGACTGGTTTAGCTGGCTACACCTTC.